Below are 11 T cell receptor beta chains sequenced from a single sample in a study of blood T cell repertoires in COVID-19. Sequencing was performed with immunoSEQ multiplex PCR; in TCRdb, only in-frame clones are kept and a portion is missing. This sample carries about 500,000 clones, around 90% of them seen once, and the ten largest clones take 0.7%. Sequencing input: PBMCs or T cells enriched from blood (not recorded which). All receptors come from a woman in her late teens or twenties who had recovered from COVID-19.

The chain couples TRBV5-1 to TRBJ1-5; no reliable D call. V was shortened by 4 bases and J by 2 bases, with 7 bases between the two germline ends. Germline CDR1 is SGHRS and CDR2 is YFSETQ. The CDR3 is 13 amino acids. Written as DNA, the CDR3 is TGCGCCAGCAGCCCATTTGGCAATCAGCCCCAGCATTTT. This encodes CASSPFGNQPQHF.

The rearrangement links TRBV5-1 to TRBJ2-5; TRBD1 might be the D (6 bases). Trimming removed 5 bases at V and 5 bases at J, with 22 bases between. Looked up from germline, CDR1 is SGHRS and CDR2 is YFSETQ. This CDR3 region has 16 residues. The CDR3, as DNA: TGCGCCAGCAGGTTCAGTGAGACAGGAGTTTGGGAGACCCAGTACTTC. The encoded protein is CASRFSETGVWETQYF. The full variable domain, rest sourced from reference TRBV5-1 and TRBJ2-5, is KAGVTQTPRYLIKTRGQQVTLSCSPISGHRSVSWYQQTPGQGLQFLFEYFSETQRNKGNFPGRFSGRQFSNSRSEMNVSTLELGDSALYLCASRFSETGVWETQYFGPGTRLLVL.

Points on this clone: Other DNA sequences in this specimen translate into the identical CDR3. V usage is TRBV7-3 and J usage is TRBJ1-1, with no clear D. V was trimmed by 3 bases and J by 1 base, leaving 6 bases between them. The germline V gene has CDR1 SGHTA and CDR2 FQGTGA. The CDR3 is 13 residues long. The CDR3 reads CASSLQWNTEAFF. The CDR3 bases are TGTGCCAGCAGCTTGCAGTGGAACACTGAAGCTTTCTTT.

The chain has TRBV9 and TRBJ1-1; D not certain. Between the trimmed V and J ends, which lost 3 bases and 12 bases, there was a span of 12 bases. This CDR3 comprises 11 residues. The germline V gene has CDR1 SGDLS and CDR2 YYNGEE. The CDR3 spells CASSAESVTFF. The CDR3 bases are TGTGCCAGCAGCGCGGAAAGCGTAACTTTCTTT.

V is TRBV30 and J is TRBJ1-2, with unresolved D. V shed 3 bases and J shed 5 bases, with 16 bases lying between them. CDR1 is GTSNPN and CDR2 is SVGIG in the germline V gene (reference sequence). The CDR3 extends over 14 amino acids. The CDR3 loop reads CAWSKGGLNYGYTF. DNA for the CDR3: TGTGCCTGGAGCAAGGGAGGACTTAATTATGGCTACACCTTC.

The chain recombines TRBV29-1 with TRBJ2-5; 11 bases map to TRBD2. With 6 bases clipped from V and 5 bases from J, the junction kept 11 bases outside the gene matches. This CDR3 spans 15 amino acids. Per the germline V gene, CDR1 is SQVTM and CDR2 is ANQGSEA. The DNA for the CDR3 is TGCAGCGTCGCGATAGCGGGGGGGCCCTGGGAGACCCAGTACTTC. It translates to CSVAIAGGPWETQYF.

J is TRBJ1-2 and V is TRBV10-3; 7 bases match TRBD1. The CDR3 contains 13 residues. Looked up from germline, CDR1 is ENHRY and CDR2 is SYGVKD. J gave up 8 bases and V 6 bases, and 9 bases lay outside the gene matches. The CDR3 sequence is CAISVDRDEGYTF. The CDR3 coding sequence is TGTGCCATCAGCGTCGACAGGGATGAGGGCTACACCTTC.

This chain's CDR3 is CASSLSGLAGYNEQFF. In nucleotides, the CDR3 is TGTGCCAGCAGCTTATCGGGACTAGCGGGGTACAATGAGCAGTTCTTC. This chain links TRBV11-3 with TRBJ2-1, with 13 bases that match TRBD2. The germline V gene has CDR1 SGHNT and CDR2 YENEEA. The CDR3 is 16 residues long. V lost 2 bases and J lost 4; bases outside the gene matches: 2.

This clone was observed a single time. V gene TRBV15 combines with J gene TRBJ1-5; D unresolved. V dropped 0 bases and J dropped 10 bases, with 10 bases sitting between them. This CDR3 has 13 amino acids. The germline V gene encodes CDR1 LNHNV and CDR2 YYDKDF (reference sequence). CDR3 region: CATSRDWAEPQHF. Here the CDR3 DNA reads TGTGCCACCAGCAGAGATTGGGCCGAACCCCAGCATTTT.

The V gene is TRBV6-5, the J gene TRBJ2-5, with D possibly TRBD1 on 6 matching bases. V lost 4 bases to trimming and J lost 2 bases, with 14 bases between them. The CDR3 length is 15 residues. Germline CDR1 is MNHEY and CDR2 is SVGAGI. CDR3 amino acids: CASSFNRDTQETQYF. CDR3 DNA sequence: TGTGCCAGCAGTTTTAACAGGGACACACAAGAGACCCAGTACTTC.

The chain links TRBV28 to TRBJ1-2; 7 nucleotides agree with TRBD1. This CDR3 is 16 amino acids long. Germline lookup yields CDR1 MDHEN and CDR2 SYDVKM. Trimming cost V 5 bases and J 5 bases; bases outside gene matches: 14. CDR3 residues: CASSPSILQGRYGYTF. CDR3 coding DNA: TGTGCCAGCAGTCCGTCCATCTTACAGGGGAGGTATGGCTACACCTTC.